This T cell receptor beta chain originates from a study of blood T cell repertoires in COVID-19. The table came from immunoSEQ multiplex PCR; TCRdb's copy has only in-frame clones and leaves some out. This sample has roughly 360,000 clones, with roughly 80% found just once. Sequenced sample: peripheral blood. The receptor was derived from a human donor with acute or convalescent COVID-19. The donor label of this sample is uncertain.

For the CDR3, the DNA is TGTGCCAGCAGTTTTCCCCAAAAGGGGCACCAGCCCCAGCATTTT. Translation gives CASSFPQKGHQPQHF. V is TRBV28 and J is TRBJ1-5, with D maybe TRBD1 (5 bases). The V gene's germline CDR1 is MDHEN and CDR2 SYDVKM. There are 15 residues in the CDR3. The V and J ends lost 3 bases and 7 bases respectively, with 16 bases between them.